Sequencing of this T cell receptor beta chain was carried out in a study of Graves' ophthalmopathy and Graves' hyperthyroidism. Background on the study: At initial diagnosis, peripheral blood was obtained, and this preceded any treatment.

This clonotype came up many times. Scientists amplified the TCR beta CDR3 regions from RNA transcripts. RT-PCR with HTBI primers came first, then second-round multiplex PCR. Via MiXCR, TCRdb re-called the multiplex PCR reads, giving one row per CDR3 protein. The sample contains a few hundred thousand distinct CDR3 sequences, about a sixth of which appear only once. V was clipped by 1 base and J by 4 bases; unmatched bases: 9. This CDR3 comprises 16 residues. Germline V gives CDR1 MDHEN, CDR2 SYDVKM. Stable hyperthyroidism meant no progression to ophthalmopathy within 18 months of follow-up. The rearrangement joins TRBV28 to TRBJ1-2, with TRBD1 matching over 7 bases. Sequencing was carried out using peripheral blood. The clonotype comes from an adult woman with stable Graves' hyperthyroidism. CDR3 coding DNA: TGTGCCAGCAGTTTATACGGGACAGTGTCAGGCTATGGCTACACCTTC. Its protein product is CASSLYGTVSGYGYTF.